This T cell receptor (beta chain) is drawn from a study of T cell responses to AZD1222 COVID-19 vaccine. Study-wide background: Samples with a second dose at about 4 or about 12 weeks were pooled together.

The CDR3 length is 11 residues. Germline V gene lookup returns CDR1 GTSNPN and CDR2 SVGIG (reference sequence). V lost 5 bases and J lost 1, with 6 bases in between. Clones were sequenced by immunoSEQ multiplex PCR, and TCRdb holds only the in-frame ones, with some missing. The sample consists of about 110,000 clones, 88% of them appearing once. Turning to this clone: What it binds is unknown.

General study results and limits: The span of vaccine-associated CD4 TCRs extended across spike, with dominance at 160-218 and 743-854. Most donors were white British and more were female, and clonal diversity was possibly underestimated. Nearly half of spike-specific TCRs reportedly go after variant regions that carry no mutations.

The clonotype originates from an adult in good health. Sequencing was performed on peripheral blood, taken on day 0 of AZD1222 vaccination. This chain links TRBV30 with TRBJ2-7; D unclear. CDR3 sequence reads: CAWGASYEQYF. The CDR3 region has the DNA TGTGCCTGGGGAGCGTCCTACGAGCAGTACTTC.